The 25 T cell receptor beta chains listed next were all sequenced from one sample in a study of blood T cell repertoires in COVID-19 (TCRdb year 2020). Receptor amplification or capture employed the immunoSEQ multiplex PCR assay. Here the immuneACCESS table is served through TCRdb, limited to in-frame sequences with V and J called. Missing clones are a known gap in these copies; in checked studies unresolved V genes cover under half, and the rest lacks a known reason. The sample profile shows 100,000 or so clones; 85% of them were found once. The top ten hold roughly 13% of the sample. The specimen sequenced was peripheral blood. The receptors here all came from a man aged 50-59 years with active or convalescent COVID-19.

The V and J genes are TRBV6-5 and TRBJ1-5; tentatively, D is TRBD1 (5 bases). Germline values: CDR1 MNHEY, CDR2 SVGAGI. The CDR3 loop spans 14 amino acids. Trimming removed 9 bases at V and 6 bases at J, with 18 bases between. The CDR3 DNA sequence: TGTGCCAGTAGGGGCCGGGTTGGCGGTCAGCCCCAGCATTTT. Translation gives CASRGRVGGQPQHF.

This chain connects TRBV9 to TRBJ2-3; D remains unclear. This CDR3 spans 15 amino acids. Germline values: CDR1 SGDLS, CDR2 YYNGEE. Trimming removed 2 bases at V and 8 bases at J, with 18 bases between. As DNA, the CDR3 is TGTGCCAGCAGCGTTACTGGCGGCACCTCGAGTACGCAGTATTTT. Protein sequence: CASSVTGGTSSTQYF.

The chain joins TRBV19 to TRBJ1-6; maybe TRBD1 (5 bases). V was pared by 8 bases and J by 6 bases, with 14 bases between. The CDR3 runs to 14 residues. CDR1 is LNHDA, CDR2 SQIVND, per germline (reference sequence). The DNA of the CDR3 is TGTGCCAGTGATTGGGGGGTCGGTAATTCACCCCTCCACTTT. Translated, it gives CASDWGVGNSPLHF.

The chain has TRBV19 and TRBJ2-7, with 12 bases matching TRBD2. This CDR3 has 13 amino acids. V lost 10 bases, J lost 4 bases, and 5 bases stayed unmatched. Germline CDR1 reads LNHDA; CDR2 reads SQIVND (reference sequence). As DNA, the CDR3 is TGTGCCACAAGACTAGCGGGAGTATACGAGCAGTACTTC. Amino acids: CATRLAGVYEQYF.

V and J are TRBV12-5 and TRBJ1-3, with a weak D call TRBD1 (6 bases). CDR1 is LGHNT, CDR2 FRNRAP, per germline. Between the trimmed V and J ends, which lost 5 bases and 0 bases, there was a span of 8 bases. This CDR3 has 14 residues. CDR3 bases: TGTGCTAGTGGTGCCAGGGGCTCTGGAAACACCATATATTTT. It translates to CASGARGSGNTIYF.

This sequence joins TRBV2 and TRBJ1-1, with D unresolved. V lost 8 bases and J lost 1, with 11 bases in between. Germline CDR1 SNHLY, CDR2 FYNNEI. CDR3 length: 13 residues. Written as DNA, the CDR3 is TGTGCCAGCCCCGCGGGAAGGAACACTGAAGCTTTCTTT. Its protein is CASPAGRNTEAFF. Full variable domain (rest looked up from reference TRBV2 and TRBJ1-1): EPEVTQTPSHQVTQMGQEVILRCVPISNHLYFYWYRQILGQKVEFLVSFYNNEISEKSEIFDDQFSVERPDGSNFTLKIRSTKLEDSAMYFCASPAGRNTEAFFGQGTRLTVV.

The rearrangement links TRBV19 to TRBJ2-1; D might be TRBD2 (6 bases). This CDR3 comprises 16 residues. With 7 bases removed from V and 5 bases from J, the gap between germline ends came to 21 bases. CDR1 is LNHDA, CDR2 SQIVND, per germline (reference sequence). CDR3 in DNA: TGTGCCAGTACCGACCGAGGAGGGGCCCTTAACAATGAGCAGTTCTTC. It codes for CASTDRGGALNNEQFF.

This sequence joins TRBV24-1 and TRBJ2-3, with 14 bases lining up with TRBD2. V lost 2 bases and J lost 1; bases outside the gene matches: 4. CDR1 is KGHDR, CDR2 SFDVKD, per germline. This CDR3 region has 18 residues. CDR3 sequence reads: CATSDWGLAGEGTDTQYF. The CDR3 nucleotides are TGTGCCACCAGTGATTGGGGACTAGCGGGAGAGGGCACAGATACGCAGTATTTT.

V usage is TRBV30 and J usage is TRBJ2-7, with D possibly being TRBD2 (5 bases). This CDR3 contains 12 residues. Germline V gene lookup returns CDR1 GTSNPN and CDR2 SVGIG (reference sequence). V was pared by 2 bases and J by 7 bases, with 12 bases between. The DNA of the CDR3 is TGTGCCTGGAGTTTTCAAACGGGGGAGCAGTACTTC. It translates to CAWSFQTGEQYF.

The CDR3 DNA sequence: TGTGCCAGCAGCTCCTTGGGCGGGGGAGATACGCAGTATTTT. Translating gives CASSSLGGGDTQYF. The chain joins TRBV7-3 to TRBJ2-3, with 7 bases matching TRBD2. Germline V CDR1 and CDR2: SGHTA, FQGTGA. The CDR3 loop spans 14 amino acids. V lost 4 bases and J lost 5; bases outside the gene matches: 6. Filled out from reference TRBV7-3 and TRBJ2-3, the complete variable domain reads GAGVSQTPSNKVTEKGKYVELRCDPISGHTALYWYRQSLGQGPEFLIYFQGTGAADDSGLPNDRFFAVRPEGSVSTLKIQRTERGDSAVYLCASSSLGGGDTQYFGPGTRLTVL.

The chain couples TRBV19 to TRBJ1-2, with 8 bases identical to TRBD1. Germline V gene lookup returns CDR1 LNHDA and CDR2 SQIVND (reference sequence). The CDR3 contains 13 residues. V shed 5 bases, J shed 7 bases, and the junction held 6 bases outside the gene matches. The CDR3 DNA is TGTGCCAGTAGTTCGGACAGGGTCTCTGGCTACACCTTC. As protein: CASSSDRVSGYTF.

The chain joins TRBV24-1 to TRBJ2-7, with 12 bases lining up with TRBD1. Germline V CDR1 and CDR2: KGHDR, SFDVKD. CDR3 length equals 16 residues. The V and J ends lost 1 base and 5 bases, in that order; junction bases with no gene match: 5. This chain's CDR3 is CATSDFPGTGGHEQYF. The CDR3 DNA reads TGTGCCACCAGTGATTTTCCCGGGACAGGGGGCCACGAGCAGTACTTC.

The chain is built from TRBV9 and TRBJ1-1; the D gene is possibly TRBD1 (6 bases). Germline V CDR1 and CDR2: SGDLS, YYNGEE. The ends were cut back, 2 bases at V and 0 bases at J, with 11 bases in the middle. The CDR3 totals 15 residues. Here the CDR3 reads CASSVGGLMNTEAFF. CDR3 sequence (DNA): TGTGCCAGCAGCGTGGGGGGGCTCATGAACACTGAAGCTTTCTTT.

V and J are TRBV9 and TRBJ1-2, with D possibly TRBD1 on 5 matching bases. This CDR3 region has 16 residues. Germline lookup yields CDR1 SGDLS and CDR2 YYNGEE. V was pared by 6 bases and J by 8 bases, with 26 bases between. The CDR3 region is CASNQNSRGRVGGYTF. As DNA, the CDR3 is TGTGCCAGCAACCAAAACAGTAGGGGCAGGGTTGGAGGCTACACCTTC.

This chain connects TRBV7-9 to TRBJ1-1; D uncertain. V lost 5 bases and J 8 bases, leaving 9 bases between the germline ends. Germline V gene data show CDR1 as SEHNR and CDR2 as FQNEAQ (reference sequence). This CDR3 comprises 11 residues. DNA of the CDR3: TGTGCCAGCAGCCCGGGATTCGAAGCTTTCTTT. Its translation: CASSPGFEAFF.

The chain recombines TRBV21-1 with TRBJ2-7; TRBD2 is the table's D call, not checked against the DNA. TRBV21-1 corresponds to a pseudogene. This CDR3 is built from 15 residues. The CDR3 sequence is CASSSPPSGSHEQYF. DNA of the CDR3: TGTGCCAGCAGCAGCCCGCCTAGCGGGAGCCACGAGCAGTACTTC.

This rearrangement joins TRBV4-1 to TRBJ2-7; 10 bases line up with TRBD2. The V and J ends lost 4 bases and 5 bases, in that order; junction bases with no gene match: 5. Germline V gives CDR1 MGHRA, CDR2 YSYEKL. CDR3 size: 14 residues. The CDR3 coding sequence is TGCGCCAGCAGCCTTCTAGCGGGAGTCGACGAGCAGTACTTC. It translates to CASSLLAGVDEQYF.

This clone has ten or more counts. V and J are TRBV7-6 and TRBJ2-2; no clear D. This CDR3 is 14 amino acids long. With 1 base removed from V and 3 bases from J, the gap between germline ends came to 6 bases. Germline V gene sequence: CDR1 SGHVS, CDR2 FNYEAQ. CDR3 in amino acids: CASSLGVDTGELFF. CDR3 in DNA: TGTGCCAGCAGCTTAGGAGTCGACACCGGGGAGCTGTTTTTT.

This clone was detected only once. The chain links TRBV5-8 to TRBJ2-5; maybe TRBD1 (5 bases). Germline loops: CDR1 SGHTS, CDR2 YDEGEE. V shed 1 base and J shed 2 bases, with 9 bases lying between them. The CDR3 contains 14 residues. The CDR3 loop reads CASSLWGYQETQYF. The CDR3 DNA follows: TGTGCCAGCAGCTTGTGGGGCTATCAAGAGACCCAGTACTTC.

On this clone itself: A read error may produce the germline difference seen at one junction end. V is TRBV7-7 and J is TRBJ1-6; D not resolved. From germline, CDR1 is SSHAT and CDR2 FNYEAQ (reference sequence). The CDR3 is 13 residues long. CDR3 region: CASSFNYNSPLHF. CDR3 coding DNA: TGTGCTAGCAGCTTCAATTATAATTCACCCCTCCACTTT.

This clone was seen only once. This sequence joins TRBV2 and TRBJ2-3; D not resolved. CDR1 and CDR2 from the germline V gene are SNHLY and FYNNEI. The CDR3 contains 13 residues. Trimming pared 6 bases from V and 1 base from J, leaving 8 bases between. The CDR3 region is CASSGARTDTQYF. Written as DNA, the CDR3 is TGTGCCAGCAGCGGTGCCCGCACAGATACGCAGTATTTT. Variable domain in full (rest from reference TRBV2 and TRBJ2-3): EPEVTQTPSHQVTQMGQEVILRCVPISNHLYFYWYRQILGQKVEFLVSFYNNEISEKSEIFDDQFSVERPDGSNFTLKIRSTKLEDSAMYFCASSGARTDTQYFGPGTRLTVL.

V gene TRBV30 combines with J gene TRBJ2-1, with TRBD2 identical over 11 bases. The germline V gene encodes CDR1 GTSNPN and CDR2 SVGIG (reference sequence). V was pared by 3 bases and J by 6 bases, with 4 bases of the junction left unmatched. This CDR3 is 14 amino acids long. CDR3 coding DNA: TGTGCCTGGAGAAGTAGCGGGAGGGCCAATGAGCAGTTCTTC. Translating gives CAWRSSGRANEQFF.

This clone was observed once. CDR3 loop: CASSVAAGREETQYF. The CDR3, as DNA: TGTGCCAGCAGCGTAGCAGCGGGGCGCGAAGAGACCCAGTACTTC. The J gene is TRBJ2-5, the V gene TRBV9, with TRBD2 identical over 7 bases. The CDR3 consists of 15 residues. Germline V CDR1 and CDR2: SGDLS, YYNGEE. After removal of 0 bases from V and 3 bases from J, the junction contained 5 bases not matched to a gene.

This clone was found once. For the CDR3, the DNA is TGCAGCGTGTTGGAGAACTATGGCTACACCTTC. Translating it yields CSVLENYGYTF. The V and J genes are TRBV29-1 and TRBJ1-2; D unresolved. V was clipped by 6 bases and J by 2 bases, with 7 bases between them. The CDR3 runs to 11 residues. Looked up from germline, CDR1 is SQVTM and CDR2 is ANQGSEA. The full variable domain, its missing parts supplied by reference TRBV29-1 and TRBJ1-2, is SAVISQKPSRDICQRGTSLTIQCQVDSQVTMMFWYRQQPGQSLTLIATANQGSEATYESGFVIDKFPISRPNLTFSTLTVSNMSPEDSSIYLCSVLENYGYTFGSGTRLTVV.

This clone was counted a single time. The rearrangement links TRBV23-1 to TRBJ2-7; tentative D call: TRBD1 (5 bases). TRBV23-1 is noted as an ORF with a role that remains uncertain. CDR3 length: 12 residues. Deletions cut 8 bases from V and 3 bases from J, with 11 bases between. CDR3 nucleotide sequence: TGCGCCAGCGGGGTGGGGCTCTACGAGCAGTACTTC. Translated: CASGVGLYEQYF.